One and the same sample provided the 19 T cell receptor beta chains below, sequenced in a study of T cells in Graves' hyperthyroidism and ophthalmopathy. RNA transcripts served as the template for amplifying TCR beta CDR3 regions. HTBI primers were employed in a first-round RT-PCR of the TCR CDR3. TCRdb redid the calling of the multiplex PCR reads with MiXCR, one entry per CDR3 protein. Of approximately 560,000 distinct CDR3 sequences listed, 15% to 19% were seen once; the top ten hold less than 9.5%. Sequencing input: blood. All receptors come from a woman younger than 45 with Graves' hyperthyroidism.

This chain uses TRBV27 with TRBJ2-2, with a possible D match to TRBD1 (5 bases). Trimming shortened V by 5 bases and J by 5 bases, and 12 bases separated the two germline ends. Germline V gene sequence: CDR1 MNHEY, CDR2 SMNVEV (reference sequence). The CDR3 spans 14 residues. CDR3 DNA: TGTGCCAGCAGTCCCGGACAACTGACCGGGGAGCTGTTTTTT. Residues: CASSPGQLTGELFF.

This clonotype was detected ten times or more. This sequence joins TRBV30 and TRBJ2-3, with 12 bases aligning to TRBD2. Germline CDR1 is GTSNPN and CDR2 is SVGIG (reference sequence). Trimming at V came to 0 bases and at J to 0 bases, leaving 1 base not matched to a gene. The CDR3 has 16 amino acids. CDR3 sequence reads: CAWSVGTSGSTDTQYF. The CDR3 DNA follows: TGTGCCTGGAGTGTTGGGACTAGCGGGAGCACAGATACGCAGTATTTT. Using reference TRBV30 and TRBJ2-3 for the parts outside the CDR3, the full variable domain is SQTIHQWPATLVQPVGSPLSLECTVEGTSNPNLYWYRQAAGRGLQLLFYSVGIGQISSEVPQNLSASRPQDRQFILSSKKLLLSDSGFYLCAWSVGTSGSTDTQYFGPGTRLTVL.

This clonotype was observed a handful of times. CDR3 DNA: TGTGCCAGCAGTTTAAGGGGACAGGGCCCTTCTGGGGCCAACGTCCTGACTTTC. It yields the protein CASSLRGQGPSGANVLTF. The chain links TRBV28 to TRBJ2-6; 9 bases are a match to TRBD1. Germline lookup yields CDR1 MDHEN and CDR2 SYDVKM. The CDR3 totals 18 residues. Trimming at V came to 2 bases and at J to 1 base, leaving 6 bases not matched to a gene.

The chain carries TRBV30 and TRBJ2-1; no clear D gene. V gave up 3 bases and J gave up 6 bases, with 6 bases separating them. Germline CDR1 reads GTSNPN; CDR2 reads SVGIG (reference sequence). This CDR3 comprises 11 residues. The CDR3 reads CAWSHLNEQFF. CDR3 bases: TGTGCCTGGAGCCATCTCAATGAGCAGTTCTTC.

This clonotype was counted ten times or more. V usage is TRBV6-1 and J usage is TRBJ1-3; D is undetermined. The CDR3 runs to 13 residues. Germline V gene lookup returns CDR1 MNHNS and CDR2 SASEGT. Trimming shortened V by 4 bases and J by 0 bases, and 4 bases separated the two germline ends. The CDR3 region has the DNA TGTGCCAGCAGTGGGGCCTCTGGAAACACCATATATTTT. This translates into CASSGASGNTIYF.

This clonotype was seen ten or more times. The rearrangement joins TRBV28 to TRBJ2-7, with D perhaps assigned TRBD1 or TRBD2 (7 bases each). There are 14 residues in the CDR3. Trimming stripped 6 bases from V and 6 bases from J, with 18 bases between. CDR1 and CDR2 (germline): MDHEN, SYDVKM. CDR3 residues: CASRPVGGGGEQYF. CDR3 in DNA: TGTGCCAGCAGGCCGGTGGGAGGGGGCGGCGAGCAGTACTTC.

This clonotype was seen a handful of times. The chain joins TRBV5-1 to TRBJ2-1, with TRBD2 matching over 7 bases. The CDR3 runs to 16 residues. Trimming cost V 0 bases and J 2 bases; bases outside gene matches: 5. Germline-derived CDR1 and CDR2 are SGHRS and YFSETQ. In DNA, the CDR3 is TGCGCCAGCAGCTTGGAGTCTAGCGGAGCCTACAATGAGCAGTTCTTC. Its protein is CASSLESSGAYNEQFF.

The sample holds a few counts of this clonotype. The chain has TRBV27 and TRBJ2-2, with D unresolved. Trimming stripped 4 bases from V and 1 base from J, with 19 bases between. The length of the CDR3 is 18 residues. Germline values: CDR1 MNHEY, CDR2 SMNVEV (reference sequence). In DNA form, the CDR3 reads TGTGCCAGCAGTTCGAGGTATCCCACGATGGGGAACACCGGGGAGCTGTTTTTT. It codes for CASSSRYPTMGNTGELFF.

This clonotype was picked up many times. The V call is TRBV20-1, the J call TRBJ2-7; 9 bases match TRBD1. The CDR3 totals 15 residues. V gave up 7 bases and J gave up 3 bases; unmatched junction bases: 13. The V gene's germline CDR1 is DFQATT and CDR2 SNEGSKA (reference sequence). The CDR3 region has the DNA TGCAGTGGCCTGATTACTCACAGGGGGCACTACGAGCAGTACTTC. Protein: CSGLITHRGHYEQYF.

The CDR3 sequence is CASSLAGAMNTEAFF. Here the CDR3 DNA reads TGTGCCAGCAGCTTAGCGGGGGCCATGAACACTGAAGCTTTCTTT. The J gene is TRBJ1-1, the V gene TRBV7-9; TRBD1 might be the D (6 bases). Trimming removed 0 bases at V and 0 bases at J, with 8 bases between. In germline, CDR1 is SEHNR, CDR2 FQNEAQ (reference sequence). CDR3 length equals 15 residues.

The chain links TRBV15 to TRBJ2-4; 9 bases line up with TRBD2. The germline V gene has CDR1 LNHNV and CDR2 YYDKDF (reference sequence). V lost 3 bases to trimming and J lost 1 base; unmatched junction nucleotides: 10. The length of the CDR3 is 18 residues. CDR3 protein: CATSRIGREGHAKNIQYF. In DNA, the CDR3 is TGTGCCACCAGCAGGATAGGGCGGGAGGGCCATGCCAAAAACATTCAGTACTTC.

The table lists this clonotype with many counts. The chain links TRBV5-6 to TRBJ2-1; D possibly corresponds to TRBD2 (6 bases). CDR1 and CDR2 (germline): SGHDT, YYEEEE. This CDR3 is 15 amino acids long. Trimming shortened V by 0 bases and J by 4 bases, and 11 bases separated the two germline ends. CDR3 bases: TGTGCCAGCAGCTTGGCGGGGGAGCCGTACAATGAGCAGTTCTTC. The encoded protein is CASSLAGEPYNEQFF. The full variable domain, in which reference TRBV5-6 and TRBJ2-1 provide the parts outside the CDR3, is DAGVTQSPTHLIKTRGQQVTLRCSPKSGHDTVSWYQQALGQGPQFIFQYYEEEERQRGNFPDRFSGHQFPNYSSELNVNALLLGDSALYLCASSLAGEPYNEQFFGPGTRLTVL.

In this sample, this clonotype turned up a few times. V is TRBV27 and J is TRBJ2-3, with 11 bases matching TRBD2. This CDR3 has 17 residues. Trimming removed 0 bases from V and 7 bases from J; junction bases left unmatched: 9. Germline values: CDR1 MNHEY, CDR2 SMNVEV (reference sequence). The CDR3 coding sequence is TGTGCCAGCAGTTTATCCGCTAGCGGGAGGTTAGGGCATACGCAGTATTTT. Amino acids: CASSLSASGRLGHTQYF.

This clonotype occurred many times. The chain combines TRBV19 with TRBJ2-7; D gene unclear. Trimming left V 6 bases short and J 4 bases short, with 22 bases between. The CDR3 totals 16 residues. The germline V gene encodes CDR1 LNHDA and CDR2 SQIVND (reference sequence). CDR3 DNA: TGTGCCAGTAGCCCTCCGGGCACCCATTGGAGTTACGAGCAGTACTTC. Encoded protein: CASSPPGTHWSYEQYF.

This clonotype was observed a handful of times. The V call is TRBV19, the J call TRBJ2-2; 14 bases match TRBD2. Germline assignment: CDR1 LNHDA and CDR2 SQIVND (reference sequence). V lost 5 bases and J lost 6; bases outside the gene matches: 5. This CDR3 spans 16 amino acids. This CDR3 is CASSVPGLAGAGELFF. The CDR3 nucleotides read TGTGCCAGTAGTGTCCCGGGACTAGCGGGAGCCGGGGAGCTGTTTTTT. The full variable domain, with the rest looked up from reference TRBV19 and TRBJ2-2, is DGGITQSPKYLFRKEGQNVTLSCEQNLNHDAMYWYRQDPGQGLRLIYYSQIVNDFQKGDIAEGYSVSREKKESFPLTVTSAQKNPTAFYLCASSVPGLAGAGELFFGEGSRLTVL.

This clonotype was detected ten times or more. This chain joins TRBV20-1 and TRBJ2-1; D unclear. The CDR3 consists of 10 residues. V lost 3 bases and J lost 7, with 4 bases in between. Germline V lookup: CDR1 DFQATT, CDR2 SNEGSKA (reference sequence). The CDR3 coding sequence is TGCAGTGCTAGTATAAATGAGCAGTTCTTC. Encoded protein: CSASINEQFF.

The sample holds many counts of this clonotype. The chain has TRBV6-1 and TRBJ2-7; D perhaps matches TRBD1 (5 bases). Germline V gene data show CDR1 as MNHNS and CDR2 as SASEGT. V shed 5 bases and J shed 4 bases, with 15 bases lying between them. This CDR3 region has 14 residues. The chain's CDR3 is CASSYLSGQYEQYF. In nucleotides, the CDR3 is TGTGCCAGCAGTTACTTGTCAGGGCAGTACGAGCAGTACTTC.

V is TRBV18 and J is TRBJ2-1; D gene unclear. This CDR3 comprises 14 residues. V lost 0 bases to trimming and J lost 6 bases, with 9 bases between them. Germline CDR1 and CDR2: KGHSH and LQKENI. CDR3 in amino acids: CASSPPNSRNEQFF. The CDR3 DNA reads TGTGCCAGCTCACCACCTAACAGCCGCAATGAGCAGTTCTTC. Complete variable domain (other parts from reference TRBV18 and TRBJ2-1): NAGVMQNPRHLVRRRGQEARLRCSPMKGHSHVYWYRQLPEEGLKFMVYLQKENIIDESGMPKERFSAEFPKEGPSILRIQQVVRGDSAAYFCASSPPNSRNEQFFGPGTRLTVL.

The V and J genes are TRBV19 and TRBJ2-1, with D uncertain. The germline gives CDR1 LNHDA, CDR2 SQIVND (reference sequence). V lost 2 bases to trimming and J lost 5 bases, with 7 bases between them. The CDR3 contains 13 residues. CDR3 nucleotides: TGTGCCAGTAGTATAACCTGGGACAATGAGCAGTTCTTC. This codes for CASSITWDNEQFF.